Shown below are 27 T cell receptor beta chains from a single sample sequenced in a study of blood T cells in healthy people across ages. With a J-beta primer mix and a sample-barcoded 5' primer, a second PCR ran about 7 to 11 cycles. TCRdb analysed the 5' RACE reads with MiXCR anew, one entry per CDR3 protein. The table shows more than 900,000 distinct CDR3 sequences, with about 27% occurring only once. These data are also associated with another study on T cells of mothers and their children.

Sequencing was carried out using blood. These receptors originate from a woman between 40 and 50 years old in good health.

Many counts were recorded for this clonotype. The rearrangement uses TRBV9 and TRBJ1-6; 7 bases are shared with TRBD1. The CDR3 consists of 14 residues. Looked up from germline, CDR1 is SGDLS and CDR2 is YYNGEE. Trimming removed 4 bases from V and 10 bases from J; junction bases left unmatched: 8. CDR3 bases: TGTGCCAGCAGCCTTACAGGGGCCTACTCACCCCTCCACTTT. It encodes CASSLTGAYSPLHF. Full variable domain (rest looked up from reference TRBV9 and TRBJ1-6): DSGVTQTPKHLITATGQRVTLRCSPRSGDLSVYWYQQSLDQGLQFLIQYYNGEERAKGNILERFSAQQFPDLHSELNLSSLELGDSALYFCASSLTGAYSPLHFGNGTRLTVT.

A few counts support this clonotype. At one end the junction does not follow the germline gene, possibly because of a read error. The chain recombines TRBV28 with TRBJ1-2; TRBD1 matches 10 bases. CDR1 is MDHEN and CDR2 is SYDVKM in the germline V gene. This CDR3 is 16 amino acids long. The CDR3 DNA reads TGTGCCAGCAGTCTATGGGGGATCGGGACAGGGGACGGCTACACCTTC. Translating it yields CASSLWGIGTGDGYTF.

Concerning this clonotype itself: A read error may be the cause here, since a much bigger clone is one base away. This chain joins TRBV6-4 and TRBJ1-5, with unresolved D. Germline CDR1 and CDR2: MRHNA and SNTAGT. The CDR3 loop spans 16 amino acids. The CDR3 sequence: CASSDSYKFSNRPQHF. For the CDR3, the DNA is TGTGCCAGCAGTGACTCGTATAAGTTTAGCAATCGGCCCCAGCATTTT.

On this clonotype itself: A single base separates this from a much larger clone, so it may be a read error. The CDR3 DNA reads as TGTGCCAGCAGTGACTCAGGAGGGACCAATGGCTACACCTTC. Its protein is CASSDSGGTNGYTF. The V gene is TRBV6-4, the J gene TRBJ1-2, with D perhaps TRBD1 (5 bases). The CDR3 is 14 residues long. Germline CDR1 MRHNA, CDR2 SNTAGT. Trimming took 0 bases from V and 6 from J, leaving 11 bases between them.

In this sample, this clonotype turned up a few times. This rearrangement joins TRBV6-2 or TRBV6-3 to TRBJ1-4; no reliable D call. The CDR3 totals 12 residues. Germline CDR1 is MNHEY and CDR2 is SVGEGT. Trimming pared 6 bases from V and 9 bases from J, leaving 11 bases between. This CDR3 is CASSTTGKKLFF. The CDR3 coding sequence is TGTGCCAGCAGCACTACCGGGAAAAAACTGTTTTTT.

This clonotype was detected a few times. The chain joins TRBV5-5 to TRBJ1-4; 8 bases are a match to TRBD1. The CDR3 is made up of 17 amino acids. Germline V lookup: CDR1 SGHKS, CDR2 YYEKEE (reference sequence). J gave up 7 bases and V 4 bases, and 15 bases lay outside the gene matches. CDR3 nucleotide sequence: TGTGCCAGCAGCCTAATACCTACCACAGGGGGAGGTGAAAAACTGTTTTTT. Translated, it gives CASSLIPTTGGGEKLFF.

The CDR3 coding sequence is TGTGCCAGCAGCTCCCCGGGACACCTCACCGGGGAGCTGTTTTTT. Translated, it gives CASSSPGHLTGELFF. This rearrangement joins TRBV7-2 to TRBJ2-2; a weak D match, TRBD1 (6 bases). The ends were cut back, 4 bases at V and 4 bases at J, with 13 bases in the middle. Germline assignment: CDR1 SGHTA and CDR2 FQGNSA. The CDR3 spans 15 residues.

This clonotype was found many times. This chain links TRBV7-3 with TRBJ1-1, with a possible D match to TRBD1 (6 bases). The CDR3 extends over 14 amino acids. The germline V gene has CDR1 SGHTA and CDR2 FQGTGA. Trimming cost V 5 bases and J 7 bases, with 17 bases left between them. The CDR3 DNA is TGTGCCAGCAGCCCAAGTTGGGGGCCCGGTGAAGCTTTCTTT. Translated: CASSPSWGPGEAFF.

CDR3 protein: CSAPGSSYNEQFF. CDR3 DNA: TGCAGCGCCCCAGGGAGCTCCTACAATGAGCAGTTCTTC. The chain links TRBV29-1 to TRBJ2-1, with D perhaps given as TRBD1 or TRBD2 (5 bases each). Deletions cut 7 bases from V and 0 bases from J, with 10 bases between. The length of the CDR3 is 13 residues. Germline V lookup: CDR1 SQVTM, CDR2 ANQGSEA.

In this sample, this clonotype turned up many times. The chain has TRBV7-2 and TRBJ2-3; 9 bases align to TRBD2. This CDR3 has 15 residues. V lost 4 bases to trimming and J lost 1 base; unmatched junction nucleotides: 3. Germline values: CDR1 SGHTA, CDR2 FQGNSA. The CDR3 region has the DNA TGTGCCAGCAGCTCTCGACTAGCGGGCACAGATACGCAGTATTTT. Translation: CASSSRLAGTDTQYF.

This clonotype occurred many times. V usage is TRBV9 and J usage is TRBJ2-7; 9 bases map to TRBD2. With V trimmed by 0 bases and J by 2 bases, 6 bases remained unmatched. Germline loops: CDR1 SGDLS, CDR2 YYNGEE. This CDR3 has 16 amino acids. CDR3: CASSVGGLAGTYEQYF. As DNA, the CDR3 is TGTGCCAGCAGCGTAGGCGGGCTAGCGGGAACCTACGAGCAGTACTTC.

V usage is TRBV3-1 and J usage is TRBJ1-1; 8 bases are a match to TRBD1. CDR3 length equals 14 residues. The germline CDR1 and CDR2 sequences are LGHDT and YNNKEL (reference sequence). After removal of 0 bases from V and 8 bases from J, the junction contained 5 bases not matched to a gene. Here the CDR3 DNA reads TGTGCCAGCAGCCAAGATCCCAGGGGGCAAGAAGCTTTCTTT. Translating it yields CASSQDPRGQEAFF. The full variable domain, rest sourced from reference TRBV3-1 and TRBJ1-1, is DTAVSQTPKYLVTQMGNDKSIKCEQNLGHDTMYWYKQDSKKFLKIMFSYNNKELIINETVPNRFSPKSPDKAHLNLHINSLELGDSAVYFCASSQDPRGQEAFFGQGTRLTVV.

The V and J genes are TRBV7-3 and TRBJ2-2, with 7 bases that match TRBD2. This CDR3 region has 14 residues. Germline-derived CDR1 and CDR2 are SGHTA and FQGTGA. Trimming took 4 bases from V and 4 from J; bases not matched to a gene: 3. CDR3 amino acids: CASSSGLITGELFF. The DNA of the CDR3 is TGTGCCAGCAGCTCGGGACTAATCACCGGGGAGCTGTTTTTT.

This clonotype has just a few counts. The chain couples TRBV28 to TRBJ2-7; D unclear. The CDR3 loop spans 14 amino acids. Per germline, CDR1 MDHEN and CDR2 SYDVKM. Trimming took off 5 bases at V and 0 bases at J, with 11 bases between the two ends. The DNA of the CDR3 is TGTGCCAGCAGTATTTTAAGTACCTCCTACGAGCAGTACTTC. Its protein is CASSILSTSYEQYF. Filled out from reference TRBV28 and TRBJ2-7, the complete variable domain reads DVKVTQSSRYLVKRTGEKVFLECVQDMDHENMFWYRQDPGLGLRLIYFSYDVKMKEKGDIPEGYSVSREKKERFSLILESASTNQTSMYLCASSILSTSYEQYFGPGTRLTVT.

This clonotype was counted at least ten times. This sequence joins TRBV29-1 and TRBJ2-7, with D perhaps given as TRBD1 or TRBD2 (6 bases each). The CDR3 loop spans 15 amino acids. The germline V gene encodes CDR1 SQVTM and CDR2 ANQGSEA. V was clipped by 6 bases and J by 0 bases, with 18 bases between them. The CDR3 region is CSVERGDTDSYEQYF. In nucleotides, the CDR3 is TGCAGCGTCGAGCGCGGGGACACGGACTCCTACGAGCAGTACTTC.

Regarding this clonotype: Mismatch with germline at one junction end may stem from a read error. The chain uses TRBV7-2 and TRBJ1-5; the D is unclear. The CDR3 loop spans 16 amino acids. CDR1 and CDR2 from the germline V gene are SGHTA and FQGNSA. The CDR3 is CPSSLALGFSNQPQHF. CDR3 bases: TGTCCCAGCAGCTTAGCCCTTGGATTTAGCAATCAGCCCCAGCATTTT.

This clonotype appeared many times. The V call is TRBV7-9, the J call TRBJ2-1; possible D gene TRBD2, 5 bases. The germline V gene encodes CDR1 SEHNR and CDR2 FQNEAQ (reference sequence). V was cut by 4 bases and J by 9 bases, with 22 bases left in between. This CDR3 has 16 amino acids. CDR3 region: CASSSLWQRIDLEQFF. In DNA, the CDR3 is TGTGCCAGCAGCTCGTTGTGGCAGCGGATAGACCTTGAGCAGTTCTTC.

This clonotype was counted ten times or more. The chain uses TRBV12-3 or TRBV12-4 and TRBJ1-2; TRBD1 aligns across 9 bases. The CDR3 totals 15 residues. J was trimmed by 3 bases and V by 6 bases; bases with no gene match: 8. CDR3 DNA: TGTGCCAGCAGACGTCGGACAGGGGCCGACTATGGCTACACCTTC. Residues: CASRRRTGADYGYTF.

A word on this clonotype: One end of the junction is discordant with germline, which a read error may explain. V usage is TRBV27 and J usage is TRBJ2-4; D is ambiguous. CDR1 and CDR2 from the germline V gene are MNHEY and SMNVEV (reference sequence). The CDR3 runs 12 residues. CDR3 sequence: CACSSAKNIQYF. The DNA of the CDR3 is TGTGCCTGCAGCTCAGCCAAAAACATTCAGTACTTC.

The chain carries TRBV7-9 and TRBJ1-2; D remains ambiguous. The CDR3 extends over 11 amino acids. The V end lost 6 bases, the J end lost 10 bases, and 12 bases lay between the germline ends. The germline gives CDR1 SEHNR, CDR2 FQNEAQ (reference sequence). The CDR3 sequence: CASSKNTNYTF. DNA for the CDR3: TGTGCCAGCAGTAAGAACACCAACTACACCTTC.

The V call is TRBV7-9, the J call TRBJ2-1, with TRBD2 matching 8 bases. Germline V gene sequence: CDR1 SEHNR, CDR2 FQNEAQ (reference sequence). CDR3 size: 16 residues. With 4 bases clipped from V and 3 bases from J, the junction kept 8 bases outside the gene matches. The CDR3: CASSYPDSGDYNEQFF. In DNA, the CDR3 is TGTGCCAGCAGCTACCCAGATAGCGGGGACTACAATGAGCAGTTCTTC.

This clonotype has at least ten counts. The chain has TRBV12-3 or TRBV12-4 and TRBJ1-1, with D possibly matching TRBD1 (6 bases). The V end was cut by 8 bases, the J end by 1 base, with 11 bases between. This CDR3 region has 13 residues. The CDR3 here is CASRLQGNTEAFF. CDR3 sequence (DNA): TGTGCCAGCCGACTACAGGGGAACACTGAAGCTTTCTTT.

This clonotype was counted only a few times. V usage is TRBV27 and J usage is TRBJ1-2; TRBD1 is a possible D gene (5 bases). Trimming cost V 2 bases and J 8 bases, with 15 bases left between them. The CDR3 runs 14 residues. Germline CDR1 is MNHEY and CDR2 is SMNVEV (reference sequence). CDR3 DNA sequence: TGTGCCAGCAGTTTAAACCGGGGGGATGGAGGCTACACCTTC. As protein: CASSLNRGDGGYTF.

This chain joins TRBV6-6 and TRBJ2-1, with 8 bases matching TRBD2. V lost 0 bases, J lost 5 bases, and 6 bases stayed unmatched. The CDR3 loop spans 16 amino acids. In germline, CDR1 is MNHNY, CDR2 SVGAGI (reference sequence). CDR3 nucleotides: TGTGCCAGCAGTTACTCGATTAGCGGGGCTAACAATGAGCAGTTCTTC. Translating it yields CASSYSISGANNEQFF.

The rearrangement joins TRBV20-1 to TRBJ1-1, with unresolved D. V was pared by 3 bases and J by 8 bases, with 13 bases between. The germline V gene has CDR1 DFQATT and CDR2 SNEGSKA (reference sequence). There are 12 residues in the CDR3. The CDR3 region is CSASPGLTEAFF. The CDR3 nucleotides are TGCAGTGCTAGCCCCGGACTTACCGAAGCTTTCTTT.

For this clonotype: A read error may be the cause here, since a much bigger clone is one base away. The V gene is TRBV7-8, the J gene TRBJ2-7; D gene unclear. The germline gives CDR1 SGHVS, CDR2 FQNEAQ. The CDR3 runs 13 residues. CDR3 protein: CAGSLPDFYEQYF. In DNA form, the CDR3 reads TGTGCCGGCAGCTTACCCGACTTCTACGAGCAGTACTTC.

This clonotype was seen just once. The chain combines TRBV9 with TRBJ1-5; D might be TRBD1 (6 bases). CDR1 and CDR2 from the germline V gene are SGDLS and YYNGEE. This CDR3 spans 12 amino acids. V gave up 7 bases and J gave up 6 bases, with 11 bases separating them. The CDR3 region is CASGGGAQPQHF. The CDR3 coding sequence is TGTGCCAGCGGCGGGGGCGCTCAGCCCCAGCATTTT. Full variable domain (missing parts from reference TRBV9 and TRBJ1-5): DSGVTQTPKHLITATGQRVTLRCSPRSGDLSVYWYQQSLDQGLQFLIQYYNGEERAKGNILERFSAQQFPDLHSELNLSSLELGDSALYFCASGGGAQPQHFGDGTRLSIL.